Listed below are T cell receptor beta chains from one sample, sequenced in a study of OX40 agonist ivuxolimab in advanced cancers. TCRdb's copy holds only in-frame clones and misses some; the assay was immunoSEQ multiplex PCR. The profile shows fewer than 85,000 clones, 90% of them singletons. The input for sequencing was CD4+ or CD8+ T cells sorted from blood, taken in a trial of the OX40 agonist ivuxolimab. These receptor sequences come from an adult with an advanced solid tumor such as melanoma, head and neck, liver or kidney cancer. Both conserved end residues are part of each CDR3. Each record gives: D gene, V gene, clone size, J gene, CDR3 DNA, CDR3 protein. A D gene is named only where the DNA matches it firmly. Expanded clones are given a class, and other clones once, few, many or no size at all.

NA	TRBV7-2	once	TRBJ2-1	TGTGCCAGCAGCTTAGACTGGGGGGCCGATGAGCAGTTCTTC	CASSLDWGADEQFF
NA	TRBV19	NA	TRBJ2-5	TGTGCCAGTAGTTCGACTATTTTAGAGACCCAGTACTTC	CASSSTILETQYF
NA	TRBV7-2	NA	TRBJ1-3	TGTGCCAGCAGCTTAGTAGCAGGCGGAAACACCATATATTTT	CASSLVAGGNTIYF
TRBD2	TRBV11-2	NA	TRBJ2-1	TGTGCCAGCAGCACCGGACTAGCGGGGAGGAATGAGCAGTTCTTC	CASSTGLAGRNEQFF
NA	TRBV19	NA	TRBJ2-7	TGTGCCAGTAGTAAAGTTCACGGCGGGCTCGCCTACGAGCAGTACTTC	CASSKVHGGLAYEQYF
TRBD2	TRBV5-1	NA	TRBJ2-3	TGCGCCAGCAAGCCGGCTAGCGGGAGTAAAGATACGCAGTATTTT	CASKPASGSKDTQYF
TRBD1	TRBV6-6	NA	TRBJ1-1	TGTGCCAGCAGATACGACAGGGGGCGGGTTGAAGCTTTCTTT	CASRYDRGRVEAFF
NA	TRBV6-1	NA	TRBJ2-3	TGTGCCTCTACAGCGAGCACAGATACGCAGTATTTT	CASTASTDTQYF
NA	TRBV15	NA	TRBJ1-1	TGTGCCACCAGCAGAGATTGGCGGAACGCTGAAGCTTTCTTT	CATSRDWRNAEAFF
TRBD2	TRBV18	NA	TRBJ2-1	TGTGCCAGCTCACCCGGACTAGGAGGGCACAATGAGCAGTTCTTC	CASSPGLGGHNEQFF
TRBD2	TRBV15	NA	TRBJ2-7	TGTGCCACCAGCAGAGATATCGGGACTAACTACGAGCAGTACTTC	CATSRDIGTNYEQYF
TRBD1	TRBV19	NA	TRBJ2-7	TGTGCCAGTAGTATTGGCTCCGGGACAGGGGGGTACGAGCAGTACTTC	CASSIGSGTGGYEQYF
NA	TRBV28	NA	TRBJ1-1	TGTGCCAGCAGTTTACGGGCAGGGATCCCTGAAGCTTTCTTT	CASSLRAGIPEAFF
NA	TRBV30	NA	TRBJ1-5	TGTGCCTGGAGTGTAGGTGATCCGGGAGGGCCCCAGCATTTT	CAWSVGDPGGPQHF
TRBD2	TRBV2	NA	TRBJ2-5	TGTGCCAGCAGTCGACTAGCGGGAGGGGAGACCCAGTACTTC	CASSRLAGGETQYF
TRBD1	TRBV7-2	NA	TRBJ2-1	TGTGCCAGCAGCCTCGGGACAGGACTTAGCTCCTACAATGAGCAGTTCTTC	CASSLGTGLSSYNEQFF
NA	TRBV7-9	NA	TRBJ2-1	TGTGCCAGCAGCTTAGCGCGGGCTAGCGCTTACTACAATGAGCAGTTCTTC	CASSLARASAYYNEQFF
NA	TRBV6-6	NA	TRBJ1-1	TGTGCCAGCAGAAGTGGACGCATTGGCACTGAAGCTTTCTTT	CASRSGRIGTEAFF
TRBD1	TRBV6-5	NA	TRBJ1-5	TGTGCCAGCAGTTACTCAAGGGACAGGGGACAGCCCCAGCATTTT	CASSYSRDRGQPQHF
NA	TRBV27	NA	TRBJ1-2	TGTGCCAGCAGAACCCCTATTACAGGGAACTATGGCTACACCTTC	CASRTPITGNYGYTF
NA	TRBV10-1	NA	TRBJ2-3	TGCGCCAGCAGTGAGTGGCCAGTGACAGGTTTCACAGATACGCAGTATTTT	CASSEWPVTGFTDTQYF
NA	TRBV9	NA	TRBJ2-7	TGTGCCAGCAGCGCGGGTACGAGGGTCTACGAGCAGTACTTC	CASSAGTRVYEQYF
NA	TRBV28	NA	TRBJ2-5	TGTGCCAGCAGTTTCGGCAGGGCTTTTGGGGAGACCCAGTACTTC	CASSFGRAFGETQYF
NA	TRBV28	NA	TRBJ2-7	TGTGCCAGCAGTGAGACTCAGGGGTTCAACTCCTACGAGCAGTACTTC	CASSETQGFNSYEQYF
TRBD1	TRBV2	NA	TRBJ1-1	TGTGCCAGCAGCGCTGGGAGGGGGCTGAACACTGAAGCTTTCTTT	CASSAGRGLNTEAFF
NA	TRBV7-9	NA	TRBJ2-1	TGTGCCAGCAGCTTAGCTCTCTCTAATGAGCAGTTCTTC	CASSLALSNEQFF
NA	TRBV27	NA	TRBJ1-2	TGTGCCAGCAGTACGGGGGACAAACTCGGCTATGGCTACACCTTC	CASSTGDKLGYGYTF
NA	TRBV10-1	NA	TRBJ1-1	TGCGCCAGCAGTTCACAGGCGAACACTGAAGCTTTCTTT	CASSSQANTEAFF
TRBD2	TRBV4-1	once	TRBJ2-3	TGCGCCAGCAGCCAATTACTAGCGGGAGTCGCAGATACGCAGTATTTT	CASSQLLAGVADTQYF
TRBD1	TRBV11-2	once	TRBJ1-4	TGTGCCAGCACCTTTGGGACAGGAAGAAATGAAAAACTGTTTTTT	CASTFGTGRNEKLFF